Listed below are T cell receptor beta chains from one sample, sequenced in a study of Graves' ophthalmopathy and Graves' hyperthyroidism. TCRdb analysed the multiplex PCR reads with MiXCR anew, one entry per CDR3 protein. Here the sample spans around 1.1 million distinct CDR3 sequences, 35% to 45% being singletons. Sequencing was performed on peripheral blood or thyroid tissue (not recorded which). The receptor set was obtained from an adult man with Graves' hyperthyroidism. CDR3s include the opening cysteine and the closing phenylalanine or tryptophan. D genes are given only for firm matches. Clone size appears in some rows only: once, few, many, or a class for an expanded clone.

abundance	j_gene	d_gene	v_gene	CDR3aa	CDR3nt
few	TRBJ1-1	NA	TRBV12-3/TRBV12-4	CASSQDRRANTEAFF	TGTGCCAGCAGCCAAGACCGCAGGGCGAACACTGAAGCTTTCTTT
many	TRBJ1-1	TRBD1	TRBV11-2	CASSFRGLVNTEAFF	TGTGCCAGCAGTTTCAGGGGGTTGGTGAACACTGAAGCTTTCTTT
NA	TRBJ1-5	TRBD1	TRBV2	CASSGTGGKETQHF	TGTGCCAGCAGCGGGACAGGGGGCAAGGAGACCCAGCATTTT
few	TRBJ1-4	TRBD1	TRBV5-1	CASSSRTGINEKLFF	TGCGCCAGCAGCTCCCGGACAGGGATTAATGAAAAACTGTTTTTT
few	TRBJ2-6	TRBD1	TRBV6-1	CASSAHARGRGANVLTF	TGTGCCAGCAGTGCGCACGCCAGGGGGCGCGGGGCCAACGTCCTGACTTTC
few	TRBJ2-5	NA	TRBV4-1	CASSQDAGTYQETQYF	TGCGCCAGCAGCCAAGATGCCGGAACATACCAAGAGACCCAGTACTTC
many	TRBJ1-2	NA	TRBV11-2	CASSLEESSGYTF	TGTGCCAGCAGCTTAGAGGAATCCTCTGGCTACACCTTC
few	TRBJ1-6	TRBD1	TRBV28	CASGQGRRVTLHF	TGTGCCAGCGGACAGGGGCGGCGGGTTACCCTCCACTTT
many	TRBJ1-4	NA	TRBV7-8	CASSSPQGGNEKLFF	TGTGCCAGCAGCTCCCCACAGGGCGGTAATGAAAAACTGTTTTTT
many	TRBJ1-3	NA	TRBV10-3	CAIGGSDSGNTIYF	TGTGCCATCGGTGGGTCCGACTCTGGAAACACCATATATTTT
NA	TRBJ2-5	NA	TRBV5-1	CASSLGGLAPYQETQYF	TGCGCCAGCAGCTTGGGAGGGCTAGCACCCTACCAAGAGACCCAGTACTTC
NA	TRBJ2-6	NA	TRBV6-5	CASEKNSSPGANVLTF	TGTGCCAGCGAAAAGAACAGCAGTCCTGGGGCCAACGTCCTGACTTTC
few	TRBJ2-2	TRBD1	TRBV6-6	CASKTGDLVPGELFF	TGTGCCAGTAAAACAGGGGATTTGGTGCCCGGGGAGCTGTTTTTT
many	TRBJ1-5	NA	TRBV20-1	CSARDPAYIRPQHF	TGCAGTGCTAGAGACCCCGCATACATTCGGCCCCAGCATTTT
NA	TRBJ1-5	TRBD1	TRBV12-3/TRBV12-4	CASSQGDGGQPQHF	TGTGCCAGCAGCCAGGGGGATGGAGGGCAGCCCCAGCATTTT
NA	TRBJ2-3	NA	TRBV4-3	CASSQDPGDLTDTQYF	TGCGCCAGCAGCCAAGATCCGGGCGACCTCACAGATACGCAGTATTTT
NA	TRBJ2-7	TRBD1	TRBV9	CASSVGTGKDEQYF	TGTGCCAGCAGCGTCGGGACAGGGAAGGACGAGCAGTACTTC
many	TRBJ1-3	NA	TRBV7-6	CASSSRPRAHDTIYF	TGTGCCAGCAGCTCTCGACCTCGGGCTCACGACACCATATATTTT
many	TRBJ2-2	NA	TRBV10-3	CAISEQAPTNTGELFF	TGTGCCATCAGTGAGCAGGCCCCCACGAACACCGGGGAGCTGTTTTTT
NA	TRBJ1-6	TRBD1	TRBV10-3	CASSDGTGLSPLHF	TGTGCCAGCAGTGACGGGACAGGCCTTTCACCCCTCCACTTT
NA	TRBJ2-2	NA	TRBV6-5	CASSYSFGELFF	TGTGCCAGCAGTTACTCGTTCGGGGAGCTGTTTTTT
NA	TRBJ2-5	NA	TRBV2	CASGVAQQETQYF	TGTGCCAGCGGGGTGGCCCAACAAGAGACCCAGTACTTC
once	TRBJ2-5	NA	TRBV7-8	CASSFGGARETQYF	TGTGCCAGCAGCTTCGGGGGAGCAAGAGAGACCCAGTACTTC
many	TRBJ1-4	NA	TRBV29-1	CSVDHGEKLFF	TGCAGCGTCGACCACGGGGAAAAACTGTTTTTT
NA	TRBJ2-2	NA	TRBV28	CASSSSGAEGGELFF	TGTGCCAGCAGTTCCTCAGGGGCAGAGGGCGGGGAGCTGTTTTTT
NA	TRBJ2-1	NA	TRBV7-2	CASSRPWNEQFF	TGTGCCAGCAGTCGCCCCTGGAATGAGCAGTTCTTC
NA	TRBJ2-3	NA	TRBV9	CASSVDGGTDTQYF	TGTGCCAGCAGCGTAGACGGGGGCACAGATACGCAGTATTTT
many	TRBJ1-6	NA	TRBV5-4	CASSLQLPNSPLHF	TGTGCCAGCAGCTTGCAACTACCTAATTCACCCCTCCACTTT
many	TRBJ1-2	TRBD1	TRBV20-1	CSAQDRANYGYTF	TGCAGTGCGCAAGACAGGGCTAACTATGGCTACACCTTC
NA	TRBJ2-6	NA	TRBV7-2	CASSPRPGTGANVLTF	TGTGCCAGCAGCCCGCGGCCGGGAACTGGGGCCAACGTCCTGACTTTC
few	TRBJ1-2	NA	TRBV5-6	CASSLGSGTPLGYTF	TGTGCCAGCAGCTTGGGGAGTGGGACTCCACTTGGCTACACCTTC
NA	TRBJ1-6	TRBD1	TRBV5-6	CASSSGGTDQSSPLHF	TGTGCCAGCAGTTCAGGGGGCACGGATCAGAGTTCACCCCTCCACTTT
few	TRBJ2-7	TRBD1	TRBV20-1	CSADPDRAFLHEQYF	TGCAGTGCTGATCCTGACAGGGCGTTTCTCCACGAGCAGTACTTC
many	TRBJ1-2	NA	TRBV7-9	CASSLEWTERTNYGYTF	TGTGCCAGCAGCTTAGAATGGACAGAACGGACTAACTATGGCTACACCTTC
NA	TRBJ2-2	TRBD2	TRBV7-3	CASSPSLVAGRGGELFF	TGTGCCAGCAGCCCAAGTTTGGTAGCGGGACGAGGCGGGGAGCTGTTTTTT
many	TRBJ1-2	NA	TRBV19	CASTGDYYGYTF	TGTGCCAGTACCGGGGATTACTATGGCTACACCTTC
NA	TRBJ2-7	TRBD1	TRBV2	CASVTDREPYEQYF	TGTGCCAGCGTTACGGACAGGGAGCCCTACGAGCAGTACTTC
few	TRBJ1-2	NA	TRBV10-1	CASSEGEDYGYTF	TGCGCCAGCAGTGAAGGGGAAGACTATGGCTACACCTTC
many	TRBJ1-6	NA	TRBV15	CATSGRERAPLHF	TGTGCCACCAGCGGCAGGGAGCGGGCACCCCTCCACTTT
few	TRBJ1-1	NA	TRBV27	CASSLQGRVAEAFF	TGTGCCAGCAGTTTACAGGGACGGGTGGCTGAAGCTTTCTTT
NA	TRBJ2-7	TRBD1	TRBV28	CASRSGTGGGDQYF	TGTGCCAGCAGGTCCGGGACAGGGGGGGGTGATCAGTACTTC
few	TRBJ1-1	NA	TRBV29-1	CSVPGLNTEAFF	TGCAGCGTTCCGGGGCTTAACACTGAAGCTTTCTTT
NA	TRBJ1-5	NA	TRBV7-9	CASSSSGIAQPQHF	TGTGCCAGCAGCTCAAGCGGGATAGCTCAGCCCCAGCATTTT
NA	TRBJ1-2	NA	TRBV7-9	CASSLETHYRVMRNYGYTF	TGTGCCAGCAGCTTAGAAACCCACTACAGGGTAATGCGAAACTATGGCTACACCTTC
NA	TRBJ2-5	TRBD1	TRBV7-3	CASSVRTGHLETQYF	TGTGCCAGCAGCGTCAGGACAGGGCATTTGGAGACCCAGTACTTC
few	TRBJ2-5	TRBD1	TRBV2	CASSPSTGGVETQYF	TGTGCCAGCTCACCCTCGACAGGGGGCGTCGAGACCCAGTACTTC
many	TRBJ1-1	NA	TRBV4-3	CASSQEGRENTEAFF	TGCGCCAGCAGCCAAGAAGGAAGAGAGAACACTGAAGCTTTCTTT
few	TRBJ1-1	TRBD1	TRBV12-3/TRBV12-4	CASSLTGDSTEAFF	TGTGCCAGCAGTTTAACAGGGGATTCTACTGAAGCTTTCTTT
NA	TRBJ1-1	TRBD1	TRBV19	CASSHTTGWTEALF	TGTGCCAGCAGCCATACGACAGGGTGGACTGAAGCTTTATTT
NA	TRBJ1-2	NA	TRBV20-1	CSASVENYGYTF	TGCAGTGCTAGCGTGGAAAACTATGGCTACACCTTC
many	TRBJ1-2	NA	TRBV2	CASSPTTTHGGGYTF	TGTGCCAGCAGCCCCACCACGACCCACGGTGGGGGCTACACCTTC
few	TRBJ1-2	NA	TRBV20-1	CSAIPGTPYGYTF	TGCAGTGCCATACCCGGCACGCCCTATGGCTACACCTTC
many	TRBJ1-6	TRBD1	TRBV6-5	CASSYGDRGTPLHF	TGTGCCAGCAGTTACGGAGACAGGGGTACACCCCTCCACTTT
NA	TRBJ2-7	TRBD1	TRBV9	CASSPGQSPSYEQYF	TGTGCCAGCAGCCCGGGACAGAGCCCCTCCTACGAGCAGTACTTC
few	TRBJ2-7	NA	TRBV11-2	CASSLSWRMGAFAPYEQYF	TGTGCCAGCAGCTTAAGTTGGCGCATGGGGGCATTTGCTCCCTACGAGCAGTACTTC
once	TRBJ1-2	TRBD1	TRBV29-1	CSVEQGTGWNPYGYTF	TGCAGCGTTGAGCAGGGGACAGGGTGGAACCCCTATGGCTACACCTTC
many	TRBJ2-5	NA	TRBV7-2	CASSLLGMRETQYF	TGTGCCAGCAGCTTATTGGGCATGCGAGAGACCCAGTACTTC
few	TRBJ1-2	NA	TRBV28	CASREQYGYTF	TGTGCCAGCAGAGAGCAATATGGCTACACCTTC
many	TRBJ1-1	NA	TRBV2	CASSEADLNTEAFF	TGTGCCAGCAGTGAGGCAGACCTGAACACTGAAGCTTTCTTT